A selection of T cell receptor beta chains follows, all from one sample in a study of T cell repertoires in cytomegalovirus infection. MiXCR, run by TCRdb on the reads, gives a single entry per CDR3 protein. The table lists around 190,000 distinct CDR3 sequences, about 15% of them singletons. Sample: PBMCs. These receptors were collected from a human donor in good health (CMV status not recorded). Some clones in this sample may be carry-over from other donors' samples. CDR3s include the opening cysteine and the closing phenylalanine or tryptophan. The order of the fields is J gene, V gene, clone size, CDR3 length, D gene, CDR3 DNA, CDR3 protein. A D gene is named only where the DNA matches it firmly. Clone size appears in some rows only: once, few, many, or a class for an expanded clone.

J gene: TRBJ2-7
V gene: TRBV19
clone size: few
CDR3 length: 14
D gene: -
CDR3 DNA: TGTGCCAGTAGGCGGCGAACCGGCGGAGACGAGCAGTACTTC
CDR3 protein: CASRRRTGGDEQYF

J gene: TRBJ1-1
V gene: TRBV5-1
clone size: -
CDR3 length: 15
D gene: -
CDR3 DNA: TGCGCCAGCAGCCCAAACGCGGGGAGTGGCCCTGAAGCTTTCTTT
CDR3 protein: CASSPNAGSGPEAFF

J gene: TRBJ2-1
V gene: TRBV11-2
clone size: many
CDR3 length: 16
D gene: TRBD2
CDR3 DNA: TGTGCCAGCAGCTCGCGACTAGCGGGGATCTACAATGAGCAGTTCTTC
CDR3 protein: CASSSRLAGIYNEQFF

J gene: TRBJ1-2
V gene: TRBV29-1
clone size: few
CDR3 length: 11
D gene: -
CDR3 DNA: TGCAGCGTTGACAATAACTATGGCTACACCTTC
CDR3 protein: CSVDNNYGYTF

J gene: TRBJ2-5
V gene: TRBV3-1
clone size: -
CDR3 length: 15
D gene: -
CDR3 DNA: TGTGCCAGCAGCCCAGTTACAGCCCGAATAGGGGCCCAGTACTTC
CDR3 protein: CASSPVTARIGAQYF

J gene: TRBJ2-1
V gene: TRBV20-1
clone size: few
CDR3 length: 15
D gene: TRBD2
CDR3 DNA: TGCAGTGCTCGCGAGCGGGAGAGCTCCTACAATGAGCAGTTCTTC
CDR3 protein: CSARERESSYNEQFF

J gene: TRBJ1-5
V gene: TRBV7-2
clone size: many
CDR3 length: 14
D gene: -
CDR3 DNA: TGTGCCAGCAGCTTAGCGATTTTGGTAGGGCCCCAGCATTTT
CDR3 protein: CASSLAILVGPQHF

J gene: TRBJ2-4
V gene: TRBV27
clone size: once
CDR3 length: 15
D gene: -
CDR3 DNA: TGTGCCAGCAGCTTAAGGCGGACGGGCCTGGGCATTCAGTACTTC
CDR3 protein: CASSLRRTGLGIQYF

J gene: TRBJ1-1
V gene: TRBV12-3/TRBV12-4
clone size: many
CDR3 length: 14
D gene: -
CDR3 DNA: TGTGCCAGCAGCTGGGGACCGATGAACACTGAAGCTTTCTTT
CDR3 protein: CASSWGPMNTEAFF

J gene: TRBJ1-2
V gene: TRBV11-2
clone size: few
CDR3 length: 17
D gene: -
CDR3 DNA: TGTGCCAGCAGCTCCCCCCAGGTCGGGGGACGAAACTATGGCTACACCTTC
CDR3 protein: CASSSPQVGGRNYGYTF

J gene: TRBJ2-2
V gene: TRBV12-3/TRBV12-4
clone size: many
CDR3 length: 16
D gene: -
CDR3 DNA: TGTGCCAGCAGTTTCTCCAGGACTTTCAACACCGGGGAGCTGTTTTTT
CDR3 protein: CASSFSRTFNTGELFF

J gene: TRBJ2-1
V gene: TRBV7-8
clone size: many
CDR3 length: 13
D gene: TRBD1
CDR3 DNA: TGTGCCAGCAGCCTCGGGACAGTTCATGAGCAGTTCTTC
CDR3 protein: CASSLGTVHEQFF

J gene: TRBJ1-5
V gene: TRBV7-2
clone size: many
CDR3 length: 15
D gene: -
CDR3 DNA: TGTGCCAGCAGCTTAGACGGGTTTCCCAATCAGCCCCAGCATTTT
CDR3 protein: CASSLDGFPNQPQHF

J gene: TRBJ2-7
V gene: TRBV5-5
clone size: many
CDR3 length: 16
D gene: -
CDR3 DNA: TGTGCCAGCAGCCCAAGTCAAAGCTGGTCCGCGTACGAGCAGTACTTC
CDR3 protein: CASSPSQSWSAYEQYF

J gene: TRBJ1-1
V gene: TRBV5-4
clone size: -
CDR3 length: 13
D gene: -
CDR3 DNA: TGTGCCAGCAGCTTGGTAGGGGAGGTTGAAGCTTTCTTT
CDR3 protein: CASSLVGEVEAFF

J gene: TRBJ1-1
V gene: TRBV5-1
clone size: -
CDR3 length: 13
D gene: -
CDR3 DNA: TGCGCCAGCAGCCCTCTACCGGGACAAGAAGCTTTCTTT
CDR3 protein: CASSPLPGQEAFF

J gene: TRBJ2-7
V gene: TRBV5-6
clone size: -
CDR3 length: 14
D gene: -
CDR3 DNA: TGTGCCAGCAGCCCGGGGGCAGGCGGGTACGAGCAGTACTTC
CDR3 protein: CASSPGAGGYEQYF

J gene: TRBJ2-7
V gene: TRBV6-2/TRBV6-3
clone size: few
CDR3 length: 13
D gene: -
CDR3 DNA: TGTGCCAGCACCGATGACAGTGCCTACGAGCAGTACTTC
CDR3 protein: CASTDDSAYEQYF

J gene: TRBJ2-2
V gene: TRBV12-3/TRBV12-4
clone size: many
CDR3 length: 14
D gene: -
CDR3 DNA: TGTGCCAGCCTCTTACAGGGATACACCGGGGAGCTGTTTTTT
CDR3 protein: CASLLQGYTGELFF

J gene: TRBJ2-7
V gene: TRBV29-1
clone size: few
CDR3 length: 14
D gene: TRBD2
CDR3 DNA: TGCAGCGTTGACCGACTAGCGGGCTCCTACGAGCAGTACTTC
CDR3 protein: CSVDRLAGSYEQYF

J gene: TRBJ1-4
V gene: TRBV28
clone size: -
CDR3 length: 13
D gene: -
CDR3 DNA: TGTGCCAGCAGCGAGAGTTTTCATGAAAAACTGTTTTTT
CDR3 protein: CASSESFHEKLFF

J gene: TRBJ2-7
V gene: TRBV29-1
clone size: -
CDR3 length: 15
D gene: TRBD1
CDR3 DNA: TGCAGCGTGGAGGGACAGGGGGCAATCTCCTACGAGCAGTACTTC
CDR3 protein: CSVEGQGAISYEQYF

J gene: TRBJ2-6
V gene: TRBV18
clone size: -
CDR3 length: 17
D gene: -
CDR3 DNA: TGTGCCAGCTCACCGCCCGTCGGTAGCTCTGGGGCCAACGTCCTGACTTTC
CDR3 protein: CASSPPVGSSGANVLTF

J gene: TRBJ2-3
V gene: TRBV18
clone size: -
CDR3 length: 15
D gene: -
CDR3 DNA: TGTGCCAGCTCACCACTTCCAGGGCAAGCAGATACGCAGTATTTT
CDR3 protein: CASSPLPGQADTQYF

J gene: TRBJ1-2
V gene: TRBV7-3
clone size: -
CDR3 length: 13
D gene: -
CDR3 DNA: TGTGCCAGCAGCGTCGACAGTCTATCCGGCTACACCTTC
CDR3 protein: CASSVDSLSGYTF

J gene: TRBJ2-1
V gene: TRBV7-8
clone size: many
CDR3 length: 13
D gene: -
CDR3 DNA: TGTGCCAGCAGCTCTACAGACTACAATGAGCAGTTCTTC
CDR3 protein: CASSSTDYNEQFF

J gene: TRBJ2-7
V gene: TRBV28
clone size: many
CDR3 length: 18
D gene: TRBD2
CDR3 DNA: TGTGCCAGCAGTTTAATATCGGGACTAGCGGACTACTCCTACGAGCAGTACTTC
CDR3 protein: CASSLISGLADYSYEQYF

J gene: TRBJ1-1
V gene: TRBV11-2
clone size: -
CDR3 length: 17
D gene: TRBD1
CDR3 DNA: TGTGCCAGCAGCTTCGAGCGACAGGGTGCAGGGAACACTGAAGCTTTCTTT
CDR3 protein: CASSFERQGAGNTEAFF

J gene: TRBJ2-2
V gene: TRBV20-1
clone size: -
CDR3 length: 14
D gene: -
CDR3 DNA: TGCAGTGCTGACTCCGACAGAACGACCGGGGAGCTGTTTTTT
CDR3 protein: CSADSDRTTGELFF

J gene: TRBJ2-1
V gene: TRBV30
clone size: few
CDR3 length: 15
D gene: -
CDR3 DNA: TGTGCCTGGAGAATCTTGGGGACGGTGACCAATGAGCAGTTCTTC
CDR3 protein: CAWRILGTVTNEQFF

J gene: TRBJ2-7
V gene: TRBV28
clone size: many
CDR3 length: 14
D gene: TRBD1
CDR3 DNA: TGTGCCAGCAGTTTACGGCAGGGGGCGAAAGAGCAGTACTTC
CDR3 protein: CASSLRQGAKEQYF

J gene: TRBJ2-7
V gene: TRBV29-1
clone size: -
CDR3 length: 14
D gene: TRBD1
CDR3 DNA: TGCAGCGTCTCCGGGGCAGGGGGAATTTACGAGCAGTACTTC
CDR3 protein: CSVSGAGGIYEQYF

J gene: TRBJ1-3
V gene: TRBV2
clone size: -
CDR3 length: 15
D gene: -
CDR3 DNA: TGTGCCAGCAGTGGGGGAAGTGGGGCTGGAAACACCATATATTTT
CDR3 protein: CASSGGSGAGNTIYF

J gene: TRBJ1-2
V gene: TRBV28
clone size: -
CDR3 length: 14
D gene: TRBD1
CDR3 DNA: TGTGCCAGCTTCTCGACAGGGGGCTACTATGGCTACACCTTC
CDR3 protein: CASFSTGGYYGYTF

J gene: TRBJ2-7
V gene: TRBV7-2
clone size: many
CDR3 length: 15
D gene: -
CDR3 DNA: TGTGCCAGCAGCAAACCCGGGACGGGGATTTACGAGCAGTACTTC
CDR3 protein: CASSKPGTGIYEQYF

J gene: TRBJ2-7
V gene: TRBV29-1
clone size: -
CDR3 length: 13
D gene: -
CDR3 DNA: TGCAGCGTTGGGACGGCAGTCCGGTACGAGCAGTACTTC
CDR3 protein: CSVGTAVRYEQYF

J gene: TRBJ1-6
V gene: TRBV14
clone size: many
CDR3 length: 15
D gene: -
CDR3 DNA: TGTGCCAGCAGCCCCTCTCCAGGCGCGGGTTCACCCCTCCACTTT
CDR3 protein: CASSPSPGAGSPLHF

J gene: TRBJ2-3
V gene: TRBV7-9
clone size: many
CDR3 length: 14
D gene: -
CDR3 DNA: TGTGCCAGCAGCTTGGGCCTTGGTACAGATACGCAGTATTTT
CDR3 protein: CASSLGLGTDTQYF